The T cell receptor beta chain described here comes from a study of T cells in Graves' hyperthyroidism and ophthalmopathy. Study observations and caveats: Ophthalmopathy cases were set apart from stable hyperthyroidism by a 13 V-J model.

RNA transcripts gave rise to amplified TCR beta CDR3 regions. Primed by the HTBI set, a first-round RT-PCR was run on the TCR CDR3. TCRdb reprocessed the multiplex PCR reads via MiXCR and lists one record per CDR3 protein. The sample includes some 650,000 distinct CDR3 sequences, approximately 16% seen only once; the top ten take roughly 3.4%. The CDR3 runs to 17 residues. The V and J ends lost 0 bases and 0 bases, in that order; junction bases with no gene match: 3. In germline, CDR1 is MNHNS, CDR2 SASEGT. Ophthalmopathy patients showed a Clinical Activity Score of at least 3, NOSPECS grade of at least 4 and duration under 3 months. Exclusions: uncontrolled infection, other autoimmune disease, pregnancy, lactation. Diagnoses were established using clinical symptoms, serum thyroxine and TRAb, thyroid ultrasound and orbital computed tomography. This clonotype came up a few times. No antigen is known for it.

The clonotype was recovered from a woman aged 40 to 50 with Graves' ophthalmopathy. Material for sequencing was blood. The J gene is TRBJ2-3, the V gene TRBV6-1; 10 bases line up with TRBD2. The CDR3 spells CASSEAQRGGSTDTQYF. For the CDR3, the DNA is TGTGCCAGCAGTGAAGCGCAGCGGGGGGGTAGCACAGATACGCAGTATTTT.